This TCR beta chain stems from a study of CD8+ T cells in alopecia areata. Whole-study context: For treated patients, severity scores reflected the percentage of scalp area affected.

About this clone itself: Its antigen is unknown.

Treatment indicated: oral pan-JAK inhibitor, 5-10 mg twice daily. Obtained from alopecia areata patients were lesional scalp punch biopsies along with peripheral blood. Germline loops: CDR1 SGHRS, CDR2 YFSETQ. This CDR3 comprises 12 residues. Overall study findings and caveats: Lesional scalp, especially alopecia totalis/universalis, showed higher clonality than normal scalp. Among the top 100, expanded CD8+ clones, as well as scalp clonality, were significantly decreased by tofacitinib. A large proportion of expanded lesional clones were detected persisting in scalp and blood during tofacitinib.

cDNA prepared by RNA extraction and subsequent reverse transcription served as the template for sequencing. Clones were read by immunoSEQ multiplex PCR, and TCRdb kept only the in-frame ones, dropping some. The table has approximately 4,500 clones, about three fifths seen once. The source is a human donor with alopecia areata. The input for sequencing was skin, taken at week 4, from a patient treated with tofacitinib. The rearrangement uses TRBV5-1 and TRBJ2-5, with unresolved D. The J call could be wrong; TRBJ2-7 is a better fit for the DNA end. CDR3 sequence: CASSLRTGEQYF. The CDR3 coding sequence is TGCGCCAGCAGCCTAAGAACTGGCGAGCAGTACTTC.